The table lists the clone carrying this T cell receptor (beta chain) with many counts. Amplification targeted TCR beta CDR3 regions from RNA transcripts. TCR CDR3 underwent first-round RT-PCR with the HTBI primer set. TCRdb ran MiXCR on the multiplex PCR reads and lists one entry per CDR3 protein. Of some 740,000 distinct CDR3 sequences listed, around 13% are singletons. This specimen belongs to a study of T cells in Graves' hyperthyroidism and ophthalmopathy. The receptor comes from a woman between 18 and 29 years old with Graves' hyperthyroidism. The sample comprised blood.

CDR3 bases: TGCAGTGCTAGAGAACTACTACACACCGGGGAGCTGTTTTTT. Protein: CSARELLHTGELFF. The chain has TRBV20-1 and TRBJ2-2; D gene uncertain. The germline V and J ends were trimmed by 0 bases and 3 bases, with 8 bases remaining between them. The germline CDR1 and CDR2 sequences are DFQATT and SNEGSKA (reference sequence). The CDR3 consists of 14 residues.